The sequence of this T cell receptor beta chain was determined in a study of neurological immune-mediated disorders. Synthesis of cDNA used 5'RACE (with 10-nucleotide random UMIs). Every sequencing run generated over 170 million TCR-beta sequences from 15-18 subjects. Via MiXCR, TCRdb re-called the 5' RACE reads, giving one row per CDR3 protein. Of some 77,000 distinct CDR3 sequences in the sample, approximately 10% were seen once. Overall study findings and caveats: HTLV-1-associated myelopathy showed the most TCR clonal expansion; multiple sclerosis the least, below healthy controls. CDR3 amino acid sequences of expanded clones were not shared across subjects, a result suggesting private repertoires in all groups.

This clonotype was seen ten or more times. Its antigen is not identified. The germline V gene encodes CDR1 DFQATT and CDR2 SNEGSKA (reference sequence). The CDR3 spans 18 residues. After removal of 3 bases from V and 2 bases from J, the junction contained 19 bases not matched to a gene. The sequenced sample was PBMCs. This sequence joins TRBV20-1 and TRBJ2-7; 7 nucleotides match TRBD2. This TCR came from a man aged 45 to 65 in good health. CDR3 DNA: TGCAGTGCTAGGACCTACCGAATGAGCGGGGAGAACCCCTACGAGCAGTACTTC. This gives the protein CSARTYRMSGENPYEQYF.